These 19 T cell receptor beta chains came from one sample sequenced in a study of cytomegalovirus exposure and HLA in healthy donors. The PCR had 60 Vbeta and 13 Jbeta primers. Clones were read by immunoSEQ multiplex PCR, and TCRdb kept only the in-frame ones, dropping some. In the table there are fewer than 150,000 clones, around 77% of which are singletons. Sequencing input: PBMCs. These receptors all come from a woman aged 45-60 years in good health and CMV-seronegative.

CDR3 sequence: CASSPRTGRSEKLFF. CDR3 sequence (DNA): TGTGCCAGCAGCCCTAGGACAGGGCGAAGTGAAAAACTGTTTTTT. The rearrangement joins TRBV5-4 to TRBJ1-4; 8 bases agree with TRBD1. In germline, CDR1 is SGHNT, CDR2 YYREEE (reference sequence). This CDR3 is built from 15 residues. Trimming cost V 4 bases and J 7 bases; bases outside gene matches: 9.

On this clone itself: The same CDR3 can be traced to other DNA sequences in this sample. V gene TRBV4-3 combines with J gene TRBJ1-4; no clear D. Germline assignment: CDR1 LGHNA and CDR2 YSLEER. The CDR3 runs 15 residues. Trimming left V 0 bases short and J 0 bases short, with 5 bases between. CDR3 in amino acids: CASSQDRTTNEKLFF. CDR3 sequence (DNA): TGCGCCAGCAGCCAAGACAGGACAACTAATGAAAAACTGTTTTTT.

The V and J genes are TRBV6-6 and TRBJ2-4, with TRBD1 matching 8 bases. V was clipped by 7 bases and J by 6 bases; unmatched bases: 8. The CDR3 sequence is 14 residues long. The germline V gene has CDR1 MNHNY and CDR2 SVGAGI (reference sequence). The CDR3 sequence is CASTGGNVGNIQYF. CDR3 nucleotides: TGTGCCAGCACAGGGGGCAATGTAGGAAACATTCAGTACTTC.

This clone was detected a few times. The genes are TRBV6-1 and TRBJ1-1; possibly TRBD1 for D (5 bases). The CDR3 loop spans 13 amino acids. Trimming cost V 6 bases and J 4 bases, with 12 bases left between them. CDR1 is MNHNS, CDR2 SASEGT, per germline. The DNA for the CDR3 is TGTGCCAGCAGGAAAGGGGTGGGCACTGAAGCTTTCTTT. This codes for CASRKGVGTEAFF.

This chain uses TRBV5-5 with TRBJ1-1, with a weak D call TRBD1 (6 bases). The V end lost 0 bases, the J end lost 4 bases, and 13 bases lay between the germline ends. The germline CDR1 and CDR2 sequences are SGHKS and YYEKEE (reference sequence). This CDR3 is built from 15 residues. The CDR3 coding sequence is TGTGCCAGCAGCTTGGCCGGGGGCGGGGGCACTGAAGCTTTCTTT. Residues: CASSLAGGGGTEAFF.

CDR3 nucleotides: TGCGCCAGCAGCTTGACGGGGGGGCCGGGGGAGACCCAGTACTTC. This codes for CASSLTGGPGETQYF. The chain links TRBV5-1 to TRBJ2-5, with 8 bases aligning to TRBD2. The CDR3 runs 15 residues. The germline gives CDR1 SGHRS, CDR2 YFSETQ. The ends lost 1 base at V and 5 bases at J; junction bases unmatched: 7.

This clone was seen only a few times. The rearrangement links TRBV27 to TRBJ1-2, with TRBD1 as a possible D gene (5 bases). This CDR3 has 12 residues. Germline assignment: CDR1 MNHEY and CDR2 SMNVEV (reference sequence). V was cut by 8 bases and J by 8 bases, with 15 bases left in between. The CDR3: CASRGAGEGYTF. CDR3 DNA sequence: TGTGCCAGCCGTGGGGCGGGGGAAGGCTACACCTTC.

The chain couples TRBV28 to TRBJ1-4; 7 bases are shared with TRBD1. Germline CDR1 is MDHEN and CDR2 is SYDVKM. The CDR3 extends over 17 amino acids. J lost 7 bases, V lost 6 bases, and 17 bases had no gene match. CDR3 DNA: TGTGCCAGCAGCATCTGGTCAGGTGTAGGGGGCTTTGAAAAACTGTTTTTT. Translating it yields CASSIWSGVGGFEKLFF.

The genes are TRBV30 and TRBJ2-7; no definite D call. Trimming took off 0 bases at V and 4 bases at J, with 10 bases between the two ends. The CDR3 runs to 13 residues. Germline values: CDR1 GTSNPN, CDR2 SVGIG (reference sequence). The CDR3 sequence: CAWSVGTQYEQYF. The CDR3 region has the DNA TGTGCCTGGAGTGTTGGCACCCAATACGAGCAGTACTTC.

This chain connects TRBV7-3 to TRBJ2-7; the match to TRBD1 covers 7 bases. J was trimmed by 4 bases and V by 6 bases; bases with no gene match: 9. There are 14 residues in the CDR3. CDR1 and CDR2 from the germline V gene are SGHTA and FQGTGA. The CDR3 protein is CASRDNRGGYEQYF. In DNA form, the CDR3 reads TGTGCCAGCAGGGACAACAGGGGCGGTTACGAGCAGTACTTC.

V and J are TRBV7-9 and TRBJ2-3; 9 positions match TRBD1. The CDR3 is 15 amino acids. V was clipped by 6 bases and J by 3 bases; unmatched bases: 7. Germline V gives CDR1 SEHNR, CDR2 FQNEAQ (reference sequence). The CDR3 DNA reads as TGTGCCAGCAGTTACGGGACAGGGATGACAGATACGCAGTATTTT. Its translation: CASSYGTGMTDTQYF.

The V gene is TRBV2, the J gene TRBJ1-3; D not certain. CDR1 and CDR2 (germline): SNHLY, FYNNEI. The CDR3 has 15 residues. Between the trimmed V and J ends, which lost 4 bases and 4 bases, there was a span of 14 bases. CDR3 protein: CASSAGILKGNTIYF. The CDR3 coding sequence is TGTGCCAGCAGTGCCGGGATCCTTAAGGGAAACACCATATATTTT.

To note about this clone: One end of the junction does not line up with germline, which may come from a read error. The V and J genes are TRBV7-7 and TRBJ2-1; 8 bases align to TRBD2. The CDR3 loop spans 16 amino acids. Germline lookup yields CDR1 SSHAT and CDR2 FNYEAQ (reference sequence). The CDR3 here is CASSPHPGLVSDEQFF. CDR3 DNA sequence: TGTGCTAGCAGCCCGCACCCGGGACTAGTTTCAGATGAGCAGTTCTTC.

This clone rates as medium-sized. The rearrangement uses TRBV4-3 and TRBJ2-3; 11 bases fit TRBD2. The CDR3 sequence is 17 residues long. With V trimmed by 3 bases and J by 4 bases, 9 bases remained unmatched. Germline V lookup: CDR1 LGHNA, CDR2 YSLEER. CDR3 in amino acids: CASSQSLAGGPSDTQYF. CDR3 in DNA: TGCGCCAGCAGCCAGAGCTTAGCGGGGGGGCCGTCAGATACGCAGTATTTT.

The chain couples TRBV30 to TRBJ1-5, with a weak D call TRBD1 (6 bases). Germline assignment: CDR1 GTSNPN and CDR2 SVGIG (reference sequence). The CDR3 has 15 amino acids. V was cut by 0 bases and J by 7 bases, with 16 bases left in between. The CDR3 spells CAWSVTRGRGQPQHF. The DNA of the CDR3 is TGTGCCTGGAGTGTAACCAGGGGAAGAGGCCAGCCCCAGCATTTT.

The J gene is TRBJ2-3, the V gene TRBV6-6, with TRBD2 identical over 10 bases. There are 16 residues in the CDR3. V lost 2 bases and J lost 2; bases outside the gene matches: 4. Germline CDR1 MNHNY, CDR2 SVGAGI (reference sequence). This chain's CDR3 is CASSYGLAAYTDTQYF. The CDR3 DNA sequence: TGTGCCAGCAGTTACGGACTAGCGGCATACACAGATACGCAGTATTTT.

V and J are TRBV7-9 and TRBJ1-2; D may be TRBD1 (5 bases). Trimming stripped 1 base from V and 0 bases from J, with 12 bases between. The CDR3 sequence is 16 residues long. Germline-derived CDR1 and CDR2 are SEHNR and FQNEAQ (reference sequence). CDR3 sequence (DNA): TGTGCCAGCAGCTTAGTCCGTTCGGGGGCTAACTATGGCTACACCTTC. It is translated as CASSLVRSGANYGYTF.

This chain's CDR3 is CAINGGGNTEAFF. CDR3 coding DNA: TGTGCCATCAATGGGGGGGGGAACACTGAAGCTTTCTTT. The V and J genes are TRBV10-3 and TRBJ1-1, with D possibly being TRBD1 (5 bases). The CDR3 is 13 amino acids. CDR1 is ENHRY, CDR2 SYGVKD, per germline. V was shortened by 7 bases and J by 1 base, with 10 bases between the two germline ends.

The chain carries TRBV11-2 and TRBJ2-7, with 7 bases aligning to TRBD2. Germline loops: CDR1 SGHAT, CDR2 FQNNGV. This CDR3 comprises 16 residues. V was clipped by 7 bases and J by 5 bases; unmatched bases: 17. This CDR3 reads CASTILLGGSPHEQYF. The CDR3 region has the DNA TGTGCCAGCACCATCCTTCTCGGGGGGTCCCCCCACGAGCAGTACTTC.